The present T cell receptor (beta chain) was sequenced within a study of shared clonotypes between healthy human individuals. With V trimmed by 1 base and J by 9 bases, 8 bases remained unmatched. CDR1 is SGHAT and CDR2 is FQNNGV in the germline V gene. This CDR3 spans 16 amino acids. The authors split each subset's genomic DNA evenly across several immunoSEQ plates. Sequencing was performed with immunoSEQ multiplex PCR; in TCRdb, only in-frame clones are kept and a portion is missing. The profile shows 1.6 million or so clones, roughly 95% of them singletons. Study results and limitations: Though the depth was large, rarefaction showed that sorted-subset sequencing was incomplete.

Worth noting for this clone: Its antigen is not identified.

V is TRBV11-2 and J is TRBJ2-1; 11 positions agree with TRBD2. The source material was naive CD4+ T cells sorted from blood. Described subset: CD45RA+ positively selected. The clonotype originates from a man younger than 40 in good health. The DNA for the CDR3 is TGTGCCAGCAGCTTAGCCGTAGCGGGAGGGCCACGTGAGCAGTTCTTC. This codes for CASSLAVAGGPREQFF.